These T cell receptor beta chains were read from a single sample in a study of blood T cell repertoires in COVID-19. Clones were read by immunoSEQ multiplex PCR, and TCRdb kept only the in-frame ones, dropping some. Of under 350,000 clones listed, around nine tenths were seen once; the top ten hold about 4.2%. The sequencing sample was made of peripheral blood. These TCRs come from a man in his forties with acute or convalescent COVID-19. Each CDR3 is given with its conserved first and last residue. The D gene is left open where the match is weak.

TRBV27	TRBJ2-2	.	CASSFSGRGTGELFF
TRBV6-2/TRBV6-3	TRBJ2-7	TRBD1	CASSYSPGQMNNYEQYF
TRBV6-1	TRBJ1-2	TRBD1	CASSEAGTGDYGYTF
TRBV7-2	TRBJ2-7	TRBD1	CASSLRQGGEQYF
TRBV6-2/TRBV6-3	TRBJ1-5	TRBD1	CASSYGTGVSSNQPQHF
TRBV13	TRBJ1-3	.	CASSLGQGLTGNTIYF
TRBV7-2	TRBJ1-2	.	CASSLGQNYGYTF
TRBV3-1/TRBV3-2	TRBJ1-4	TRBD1	CASSHRFTRGLSNEKLFF
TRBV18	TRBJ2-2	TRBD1	CTSSPDRLNTGELFF
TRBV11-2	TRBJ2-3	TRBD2	CASSFGGAETDTQYF
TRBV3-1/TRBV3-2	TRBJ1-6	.	CASSQDVGPGSSPLHF
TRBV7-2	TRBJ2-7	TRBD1	CASSLAGDSYEQYF
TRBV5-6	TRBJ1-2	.	CASSLESGLNYGYTF
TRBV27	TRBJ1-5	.	CASSSMSGIRWYQPQHF
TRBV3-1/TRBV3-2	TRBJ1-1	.	CASSQAPGSTEAFF
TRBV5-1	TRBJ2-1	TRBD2	CASSTGTSGGAFNEQFF
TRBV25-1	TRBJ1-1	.	CASSEVAAVEAFF
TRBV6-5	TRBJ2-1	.	CASSLLRYEQFF
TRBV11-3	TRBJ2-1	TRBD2	CASSMTSGGGYEQFF
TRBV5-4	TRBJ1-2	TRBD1	CASSSPAGTGAPTYGYTF
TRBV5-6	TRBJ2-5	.	CASSQTLQASGTQYF
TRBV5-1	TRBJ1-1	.	CASSLKQDTEAFF
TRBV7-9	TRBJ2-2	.	CASSFTGVANTGELFF
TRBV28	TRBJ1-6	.	CASNIDSSYNSPLHF
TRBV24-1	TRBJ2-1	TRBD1	CATSPSPGQEDNEQFF
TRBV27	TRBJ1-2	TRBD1	CASIKQGARVGYTF
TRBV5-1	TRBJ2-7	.	CASSKGQPAGEQYF
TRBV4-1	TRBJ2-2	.	CASSQVDRTTGELFF
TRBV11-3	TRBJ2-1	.	CASSPVGGGNEQFF
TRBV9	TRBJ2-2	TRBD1	CASSVEWTGAGELFF
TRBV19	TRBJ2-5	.	CASSIGGTPFQETQYF
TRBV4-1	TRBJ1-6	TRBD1	CASSTGGSWNSPLHF